One sample yielded the 20 T cell receptor beta chains listed below, sequenced in a study of blood T cells in healthy people across ages (dated by TCRdb to the mid-2010s). Libraries were prepared through 5' RACE. TCRdb names Illumina HiSeq 2500 as the instrument used. A second PCR of about 6 to 11 cycles was run with a J-beta primer mix and a sample-barcoded 5' primer. TCRdb reanalyzed the raw reads on its own, using fastp at Q25 for trimming and MiXCR for clone calling, and kept in-frame beta chains. Every distinct CDR3 protein forms one entry, paired with its most common genes and DNA. The sample table records over a million distinct CDR3 sequences; 40% to 45% of these occur just once. About 19% of the sample is in the top ten clones. Sequencing was done on a sample of blood. These receptors were obtained from a woman aged 55 to 70 in good health.

The chain employs TRBV20-1 and TRBJ2-1; 10 nucleotides line up with TRBD2. The J call could be wrong; TRBJ2-7 is a better fit for the DNA end. The CDR3 has 20 amino acids. Germline CDR1 reads DFQATT; CDR2 reads SNEGSKA (reference sequence). CDR3 sequence (DNA): TGCAGTGCTAGAGATTATAAAGCAGGACTAGCGGCTTCTTCCTACAATGAGCAGTACTTC. The encoded protein is CSARDYKAGLAASSYNEQYF.

In this sample, this clonotype turned up a few times. The chain has TRBV11-2 and TRBJ2-1, with D unclear. The germline V gene has CDR1 SGHAT and CDR2 FQNNGV. The length of the CDR3 is 15 residues. V gave up 0 bases and J gave up 0 bases, with 6 bases separating them. CDR3 DNA sequence: TGTGCCAGCAGCTTAGATTTTGGCTCCTACAATGAGCAGTTCTTC. Encoded protein: CASSLDFGSYNEQFF. The full variable domain, with the rest looked up from reference TRBV11-2 and TRBJ2-1, is EAGVAQSPRYKIIEKRQSVAFWCNPISGHATLYWYQQILGQGPKLLIQFQNNGVVDDSQLPKDRFSAERLKGVDSTLKIQPAKLEDSAVYLCASSLDFGSYNEQFFGPGTRLTVL.

This clonotype was counted between two and nine times. The chain carries TRBV6-2 or TRBV6-3 and TRBJ2-3; no firm D call. This CDR3 is 15 amino acids long. The germline CDR1 and CDR2 sequences are MNHEY and SVGEGT. V was shortened by 7 bases and J by 2 bases, with 16 bases between the two germline ends. The CDR3 region is CASTEEFRLTDTQYF. In DNA form, the CDR3 reads TGTGCCAGCACGGAAGAGTTCAGGCTCACAGATACGCAGTATTTT.

The chain employs TRBV6-5 and TRBJ2-1; 14 nucleotides align to TRBD2. CDR1 MNHEY and CDR2 SVGAGI come from the germline V gene. The CDR3 sequence is 18 residues long. Trimming took 0 bases from V and 5 from J; bases not matched to a gene: 6. CDR3 sequence reads: CASSYSRGLAGAHNEQFF. The DNA of the CDR3 is TGTGCCAGCAGTTACTCCCGGGGACTAGCGGGAGCTCACAATGAGCAGTTCTTC.

The J gene is TRBJ2-6, the V gene TRBV6-1; 11 bases are a match to TRBD1. With 6 bases clipped from V and 0 bases from J, the junction kept 1 base outside the gene matches. The CDR3 spans 16 residues. Germline CDR1 and CDR2: MNHNS and SASEGT. The CDR3 sequence: CASRGTGGSGANVLTF. The CDR3 region has the DNA TGTGCCAGCAGAGGGACAGGGGGCTCTGGGGCCAACGTCCTGACTTTC.

This clonotype has only a few counts. CDR3 protein: CSATQRADTQYF. The CDR3 region has the DNA TGCAGTGCTACCCAGCGGGCAGATACGCAGTATTTT. The rearrangement links TRBV20-1 to TRBJ2-3; D perhaps matches TRBD2 (6 bases). Germline CDR1 reads DFQATT; CDR2 reads SNEGSKA (reference sequence). This CDR3 is built from 12 residues. Trimming took off 4 bases at V and 4 bases at J, with 9 bases between the two ends.

This clonotype was found a few times. The junction differs from germline at one of its ends, possibly a read error. In DNA, the CDR3 is TGTGCCGCCAGTGATTCCCGCAGCGGCGTATGGGAGACCCAGTACTTC. It translates to CAASDSRSGVWETQYF. The V call is TRBV24-1, the J call TRBJ2-7; TRBD2 might be the D (5 bases). The J call may be wrong; the DNA end is better matched by TRBJ2-5. There are 16 residues in the CDR3. Germline CDR1 KGHDR, CDR2 SFDVKD.

The chain carries TRBV7-8 and TRBJ2-3; 9 bases are a match to TRBD2. The CDR3 contains 15 residues. CDR1 is SGHVS and CDR2 is FQNEAQ in the germline V gene. V lost 2 bases, J lost 6 bases, and 6 bases stayed unmatched. Here the CDR3 reads CASSLNWLAGDTQYF. Here the CDR3 DNA reads TGTGCCAGCAGCTTAAACTGGCTAGCGGGGGATACGCAGTATTTT.

The V and J genes are TRBV9 and TRBJ1-4; weak D call: TRBD1 (5 bases). V was pared by 4 bases and J by 3 bases, with 16 bases between. This CDR3 spans 16 amino acids. Per the germline V gene, CDR1 is SGDLS and CDR2 is YYNGEE. In DNA form, the CDR3 reads TGTGCCAGCAGCTCCCACCGGGGGGAAGCTAATGAAAAACTGTTTTTT. Its protein product is CASSSHRGEANEKLFF.

This chain uses TRBV27 with TRBJ2-1; D perhaps matches TRBD1 (6 bases). The CDR3 sequence is 15 residues long. The ends were cut back, 2 bases at V and 4 bases at J, with 12 bases in the middle. The germline CDR1 and CDR2 sequences are MNHEY and SMNVEV (reference sequence). The CDR3 loop reads CASSLVQGRYNEQFF. DNA for the CDR3: TGTGCCAGCAGTTTAGTCCAGGGGCGGTACAATGAGCAGTTCTTC.

The chain is built from TRBV11-2 and TRBJ2-4; no reliable D call. The J call may be wrong; the DNA end is better matched by TRBJ2-5. Germline lookup yields CDR1 SGHAT and CDR2 FQNNGV. The CDR3 is 12 residues long. DNA for the CDR3: TGTGCCAGCAGCCCCCCGGTAGAGACCCAGTACTTC. Its protein product is CASSPPVETQYF.

This clonotype has only a few counts. The V and J genes are TRBV4-2 and TRBJ2-5; D unclear. The ends were cut back, 3 bases at V and 3 bases at J, with 8 bases in the middle. CDR3 length: 13 amino acids. CDR1 and CDR2 from the germline V gene are LGHNA and YNFKEQ. The CDR3 loop is CASSQRMKETQYF. CDR3 bases: TGTGCCAGCAGCCAGAGGATGAAAGAGACCCAGTACTTC.

This clonotype was detected only a few times. The chain recombines TRBV6-2 or TRBV6-3 with TRBJ2-5; D might be TRBD2 (6 bases). The V and J ends lost 6 bases and 2 bases respectively, with 13 bases between them. Germline CDR1 MNHEY, CDR2 SVGEGT. The CDR3 is 14 residues long. The CDR3 DNA is TGTGCCAGCAGCTCGGCCGGGGGTCAAGAGACCCAGTACTTC. Amino acids: CASSSAGGQETQYF.

There are a few counts of this clonotype. The CDR3 sequence: CASSFGRGGEQYF. The CDR3 DNA reads as TGTGCCAGCAGCTTCGGCAGGGGAGGCGAGCAGTACTTC. V usage is TRBV7-2 and J usage is TRBJ2-7; tentatively, D is TRBD1 or TRBD2 (6 bases each). V shed 3 bases and J shed 6 bases, with 12 bases lying between them. CDR1 is SGHTA and CDR2 is FQGNSA in the germline V gene. The CDR3 extends over 13 amino acids.

The chain joins TRBV6-1 to TRBJ2-4, with unresolved D. The J call may be faulty, since TRBJ2-7 better matches the DNA end. Germline CDR1 reads MNHNS; CDR2 reads SASEGT. The CDR3 is 13 amino acids. CDR3 nucleotide sequence: TGTGCCAGCAGTATTTCGGCCATTTCCGAGCAGTACTTC. It is translated as CASSISAISEQYF.

CDR3 sequence: CASSSPGTGIDYEQYF. The DNA for the CDR3 is TGTGCCAGCAGCTCTCCCGGGACAGGGATCGATTACGAGCAGTACTTC. This chain joins TRBV27 and TRBJ2-7, with 9 positions matching TRBD1. V trimming: 6 bases; J trimming: 4 bases; junction bases outside the gene matches: 13. The CDR3 extends over 16 amino acids. From germline, CDR1 is MNHEY and CDR2 SMNVEV (reference sequence).

The chain recombines TRBV6-6 with TRBJ2-5, with TRBD1 as a possible D gene (6 bases). V was trimmed by 0 bases and J by 5 bases, leaving 13 bases between them. Germline V CDR1 and CDR2: MNHNY, SVGAGI (reference sequence). The CDR3 has 15 amino acids. This chain's CDR3 is CASSYSQGKGETQYF. Here the CDR3 DNA reads TGTGCCAGCAGTTACTCCCAGGGGAAGGGGGAGACCCAGTACTTC.

This clonotype turned up a few times. The gene calls are TRBV20-1 and TRBJ2-5, with D uncertain. Germline assignment: CDR1 DFQATT and CDR2 SNEGSKA (reference sequence). The CDR3 is 15 residues long. Trimming cost V 1 base and J 1 base, with 13 bases left between them. CDR3 sequence reads: CSARVRKTPQETQYF. DNA for the CDR3: TGCAGTGCTAGAGTCCGAAAAACCCCCCAAGAGACCCAGTACTTC.

In this sample, this clonotype turned up once. This chain uses TRBV24-1 with TRBJ2-6; D unclear. Germline assignment: CDR1 KGHDR and CDR2 SFDVKD. V was trimmed by 6 bases and J by 0 bases, leaving 2 bases between them. This CDR3 region has 13 residues. The CDR3 DNA reads as TGTGCCACCAGTACCTCTGGGGCCAACGTCCTGACTTTC. Encoded protein: CATSTSGANVLTF.

The chain recombines TRBV5-1 with TRBJ1-2, with TRBD1 matching 9 bases. From germline, CDR1 is SGHRS and CDR2 YFSETQ. V trimming: 6 bases; J trimming: 5 bases; junction bases outside the gene matches: 14. CDR3 length: 16 amino acids. CDR3: CASTPTGGAIGYGYTF. CDR3 sequence (DNA): TGCGCCAGCACCCCTACAGGGGGCGCGATAGGGTATGGCTACACCTTC.